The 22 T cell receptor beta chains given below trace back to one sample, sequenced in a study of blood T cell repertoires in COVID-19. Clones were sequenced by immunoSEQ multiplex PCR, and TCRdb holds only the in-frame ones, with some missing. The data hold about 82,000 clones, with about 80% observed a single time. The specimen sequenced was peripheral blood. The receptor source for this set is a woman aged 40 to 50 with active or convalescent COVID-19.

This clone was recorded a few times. The CDR3 reads CASSPWRGPRTQYF. The CDR3 DNA reads as TGTGCCAGCAGCCCATGGAGGGGCCCCCGTACGCAGTATTTT. This chain joins TRBV6-5 and TRBJ2-3, with TRBD2 as a possible D gene (6 bases). This CDR3 has 14 amino acids. Trimming pared 6 bases from V and 8 bases from J, leaving 18 bases between. Germline CDR1 is MNHEY and CDR2 is SVGAGI.

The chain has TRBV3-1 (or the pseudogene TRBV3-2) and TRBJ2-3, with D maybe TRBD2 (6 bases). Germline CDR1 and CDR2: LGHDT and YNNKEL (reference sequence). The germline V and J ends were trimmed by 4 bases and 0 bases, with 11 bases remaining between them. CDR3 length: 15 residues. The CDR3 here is CASSLGGSSTDTQYF. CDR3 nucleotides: TGTGCCAGCAGCCTCGGGGGATCTAGCACAGATACGCAGTATTTT.

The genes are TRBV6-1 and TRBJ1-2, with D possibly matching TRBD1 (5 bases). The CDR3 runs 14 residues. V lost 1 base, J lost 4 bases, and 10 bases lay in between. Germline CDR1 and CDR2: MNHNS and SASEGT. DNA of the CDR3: TGTGCCAGCAGTGAAGGGGCCCAGGGCTATGGCTACACCTTC. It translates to CASSEGAQGYGYTF.

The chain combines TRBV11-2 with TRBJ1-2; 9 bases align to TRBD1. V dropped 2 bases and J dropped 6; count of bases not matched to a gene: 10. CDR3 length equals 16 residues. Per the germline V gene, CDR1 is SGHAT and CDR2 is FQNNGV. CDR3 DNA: TGTGCCAGCAGCTTAAGCCTGGGACAGGGTGGAGATGGCTACACCTTC. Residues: CASSLSLGQGGDGYTF.

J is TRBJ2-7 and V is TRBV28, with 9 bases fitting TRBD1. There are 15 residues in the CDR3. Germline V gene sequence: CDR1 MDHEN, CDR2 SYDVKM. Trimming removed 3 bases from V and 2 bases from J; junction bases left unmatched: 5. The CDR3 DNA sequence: TGTGCCAGCAGTTTTTTGGGACAGGGAGCCTACGAGCAGTACTTC. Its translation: CASSFLGQGAYEQYF.

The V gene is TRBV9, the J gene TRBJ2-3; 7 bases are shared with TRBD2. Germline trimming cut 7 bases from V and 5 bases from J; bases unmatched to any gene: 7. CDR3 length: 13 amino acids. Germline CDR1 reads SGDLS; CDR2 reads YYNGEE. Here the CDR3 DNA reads TGTGCCAGCTCCCGGGACTACCTAGATACGCAGTATTTT. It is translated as CASSRDYLDTQYF.

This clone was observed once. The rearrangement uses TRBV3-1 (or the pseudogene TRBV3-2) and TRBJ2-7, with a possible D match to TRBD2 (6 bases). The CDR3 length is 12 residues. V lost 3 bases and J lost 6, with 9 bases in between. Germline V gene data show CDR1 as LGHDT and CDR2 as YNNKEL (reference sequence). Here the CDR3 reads CASSQLAREQYF. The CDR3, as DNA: TGTGCCAGCAGCCAGCTAGCGCGCGAGCAGTACTTC.

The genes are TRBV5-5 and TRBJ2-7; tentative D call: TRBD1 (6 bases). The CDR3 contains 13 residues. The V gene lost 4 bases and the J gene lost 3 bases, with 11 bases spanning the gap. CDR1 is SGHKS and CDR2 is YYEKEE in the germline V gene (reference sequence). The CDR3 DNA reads TGTGCCAGCAGCAGTCCGGGACACTACGAGCAGTACTTC. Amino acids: CASSSPGHYEQYF.

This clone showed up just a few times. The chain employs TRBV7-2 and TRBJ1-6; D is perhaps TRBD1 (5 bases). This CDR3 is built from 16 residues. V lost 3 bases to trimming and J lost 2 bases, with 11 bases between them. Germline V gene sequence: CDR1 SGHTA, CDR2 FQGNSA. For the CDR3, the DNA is TGTGCCAGCAGCTTGGGGCCGAACCCCTATAATTCACCCCTCCACTTT. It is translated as CASSLGPNPYNSPLHF.

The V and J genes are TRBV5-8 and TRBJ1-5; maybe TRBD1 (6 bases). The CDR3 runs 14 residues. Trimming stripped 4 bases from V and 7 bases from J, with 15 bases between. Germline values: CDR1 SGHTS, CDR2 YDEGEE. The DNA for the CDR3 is TGTGCCAGCAGCATCGGACAGTCCCAACAGCCCCAGCATTTT. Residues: CASSIGQSQQPQHF.

Here the CDR3 DNA reads TGTGCCAGCAGATGGACTAGCGGCACAGATACGCAGTATTTT. It specifies CASRWTSGTDTQYF. This chain links TRBV2 with TRBJ2-3; TRBD2 agrees at 9 bases. The V segment lost 6 bases and the J segment 1 base; nucleotides outside the gene matches: 2. CDR1 is SNHLY and CDR2 is FYNNEI in the germline V gene. The CDR3 covers 14 residues.

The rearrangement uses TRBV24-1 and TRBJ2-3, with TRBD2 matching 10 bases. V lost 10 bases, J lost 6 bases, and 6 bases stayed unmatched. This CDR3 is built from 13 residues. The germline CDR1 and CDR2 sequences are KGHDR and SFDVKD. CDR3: CATQRGGGDTQYF. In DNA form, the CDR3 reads TGTGCCACACAGCGGGGGGGCGGGGATACGCAGTATTTT.

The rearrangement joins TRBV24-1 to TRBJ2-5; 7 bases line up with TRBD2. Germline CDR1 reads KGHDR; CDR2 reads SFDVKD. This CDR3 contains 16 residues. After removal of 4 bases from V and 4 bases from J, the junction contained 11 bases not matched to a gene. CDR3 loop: CATSDPIRERGETQYF. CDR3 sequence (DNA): TGTGCCACCAGTGACCCTATCCGGGAGCGGGGAGAGACCCAGTACTTC.

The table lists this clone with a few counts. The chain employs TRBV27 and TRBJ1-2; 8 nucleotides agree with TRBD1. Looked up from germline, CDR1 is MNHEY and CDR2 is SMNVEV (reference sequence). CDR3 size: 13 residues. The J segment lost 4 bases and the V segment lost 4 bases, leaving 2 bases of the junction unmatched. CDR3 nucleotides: TGTGCCAGCAGTTGGGGGACAGGCTATGGCTACACCTTC. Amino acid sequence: CASSWGTGYGYTF.

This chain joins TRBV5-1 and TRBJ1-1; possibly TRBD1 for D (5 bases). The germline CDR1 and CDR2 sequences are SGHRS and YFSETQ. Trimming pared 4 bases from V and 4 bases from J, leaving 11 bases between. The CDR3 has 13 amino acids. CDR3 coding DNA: TGCGCCAGCAGCCCGATGGGGGGCACTGAAGCTTTCTTT. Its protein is CASSPMGGTEAFF. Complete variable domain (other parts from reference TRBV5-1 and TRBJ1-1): KAGVTQTPRYLIKTRGQQVTLSCSPISGHRSVSWYQQTPGQGLQFLFEYFSETQRNKGNFPGRFSGRQFSNSRSEMNVSTLELGDSALYLCASSPMGGTEAFFGQGTRLTVV.

The CDR3 spells CASRLPGQGATGELFF. CDR3 bases: TGTGCCAGCAGACTTCCGGGACAGGGGGCGACCGGGGAGCTGTTTTTT. The V and J genes are TRBV7-9 and TRBJ2-2; 12 positions agree with TRBD1. Germline V gene sequence: CDR1 SEHNR, CDR2 FQNEAQ (reference sequence). The junction had 7 bases not matched to a gene; V was cut back by 6 bases and J by 5 bases. CDR3 length: 16 residues.

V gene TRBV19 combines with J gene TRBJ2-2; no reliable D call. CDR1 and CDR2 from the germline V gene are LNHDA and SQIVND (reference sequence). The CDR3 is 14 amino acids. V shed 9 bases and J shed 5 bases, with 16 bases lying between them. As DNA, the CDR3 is TGTGCCAGCCAACCGGGTAGCCGAACCGGGGAGCTGTTTTTT. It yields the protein CASQPGSRTGELFF.

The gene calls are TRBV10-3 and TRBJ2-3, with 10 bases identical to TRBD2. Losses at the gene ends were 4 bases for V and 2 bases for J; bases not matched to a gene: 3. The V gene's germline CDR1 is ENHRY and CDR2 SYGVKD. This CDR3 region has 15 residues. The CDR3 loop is CAISGAGGNTDTQYF. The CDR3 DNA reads TGTGCCATCAGTGGAGCGGGAGGGAACACAGATACGCAGTATTTT.

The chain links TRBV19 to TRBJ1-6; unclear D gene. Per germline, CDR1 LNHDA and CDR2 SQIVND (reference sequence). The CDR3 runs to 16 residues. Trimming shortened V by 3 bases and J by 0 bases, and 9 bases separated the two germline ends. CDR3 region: CASSMRGSSYNSPLHF. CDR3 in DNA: TGTGCCAGTAGTATGCGGGGTAGCTCCTATAATTCACCCCTCCACTTT.

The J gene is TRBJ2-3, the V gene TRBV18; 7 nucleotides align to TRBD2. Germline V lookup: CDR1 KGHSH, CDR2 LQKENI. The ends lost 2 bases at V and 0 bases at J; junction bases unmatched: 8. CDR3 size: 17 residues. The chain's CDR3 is CASSPSGIIPSTDTQYF. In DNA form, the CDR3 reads TGTGCCAGCTCACCAAGCGGGATAATACCTAGCACAGATACGCAGTATTTT.

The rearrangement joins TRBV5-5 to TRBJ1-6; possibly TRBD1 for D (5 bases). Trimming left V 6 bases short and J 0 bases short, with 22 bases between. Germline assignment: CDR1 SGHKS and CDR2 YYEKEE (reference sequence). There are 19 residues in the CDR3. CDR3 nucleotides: TGTGCCAGCACCCCTTCCCTATTTGGGGGGAGCTCCTATAATTCACCCCTCCACTTT. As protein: CASTPSLFGGSSYNSPLHF.

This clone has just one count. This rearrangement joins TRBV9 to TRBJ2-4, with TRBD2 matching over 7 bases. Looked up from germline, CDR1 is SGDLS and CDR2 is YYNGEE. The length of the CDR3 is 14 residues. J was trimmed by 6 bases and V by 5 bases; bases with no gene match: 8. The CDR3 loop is CASSSGGFGNIQYF. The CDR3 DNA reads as TGTGCCAGCAGTTCCGGGGGGTTTGGAAACATTCAGTACTTC. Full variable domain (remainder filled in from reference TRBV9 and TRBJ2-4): DSGVTQTPKHLITATGQRVTLRCSPRSGDLSVYWYQQSLDQGLQFLIQYYNGEERAKGNILERFSAQQFPDLHSELNLSSLELGDSALYFCASSSGGFGNIQYFGAGTRLSVL.